This T cell receptor beta chain was sequenced during a study of identical twins. This clonotype was seen at least ten times. TCRdb reprocessed the 5' RACE reads with MiXCR, giving one entry per CDR3 protein. The sample carries just under 650,000 distinct CDR3 sequences, around 7.5% recorded once. The CDR3 length is 14 residues. Trimming removed 4 bases from V and 1 base from J, with 13 bases in between. Germline loops: CDR1 DFQATT, CDR2 SNEGSKA (reference sequence). These data also formed part of another study, on yellow fever vaccine responses in identical twins.

The TCR sequence derives from a woman aged 18-29 years in good health. The specimen sequenced was PBMCs. The chain recombines TRBV20-1 with TRBJ2-5, with D possibly matching TRBD1 (5 bases). This CDR3 reads CSAKIPQGQETQYF. In DNA, the CDR3 is TGCAGTGCTAAAATCCCCCAGGGCCAAGAGACCCAGTACTTC.